This T cell receptor beta chain emerged from a study of shared clonotypes between healthy human individuals. CD45RO-negative, CCR7-positively selected cells formed the naive CD8 fraction, excluding terminally differentiated effector memory CD45RA+ cells. As concerns this clone: Its antigen remains unidentified. This may come from a read error, since a much larger clone is one base off. This specimen includes other DNA sequences encoding the same CDR3.

Profiling relied on immunoSEQ multiplex PCR, and the TCRdb table lists in-frame clones only, not all of them. The sample yields about 2.1 million clones, about 93% seen once. The study's findings and limits: An anticipated effect of sequencing depth on clonotype sharing among donors was recognized. The rarefaction results pointed to incomplete sorted-subset sequencing despite large depth.

This CDR3 has 13 amino acids. Looked up from germline, CDR1 is MNHEY and CDR2 is SVGAGI. Trimming cost V 4 bases and J 2 bases; bases outside gene matches: 2. The clonotype was recovered from a man between 18 and 35 years old in good health. Some clones in this sample may be carry-over from other donors' samples. The rearrangement links TRBV6-5 to TRBJ2-7; 7 bases map to TRBD1. Input material: naive CD8+ T cells from PBMCs. The CDR3, as DNA: TGTGCCAGCAGTTTCGGACAGGCCTACGAGCAGTACTTC. It codes for CASSFGQAYEQYF.